The entry below describes one TCR beta chain. The antigen remains undetermined. Germline values: CDR1 SGHRS, CDR2 YFSETQ. V gave up 0 bases and J gave up 3 bases; unmatched junction bases: 5. This CDR3 spans 15 amino acids. Sequenced material consisted of expressed TCRB transcripts (all of the isolated RNA was reverse transcribed). The repertoire was sequenced with immunoSEQ multiplex PCR; TCRdb's copy has only in-frame clones and lacks some. The table shows over 300,000 clones, with 8% occurring only once. The sample comes from a study of beta chain features in type 1 diabetes. Across the whole study: The patients were much like the healthy donors in age, gender and cell yields. Findings and limits, study-wide: Fewer junction insertions and more nucleotide deletions appeared in type 1 diabetes patients.

Every single donor gave one heparinised blood draw, and these averaged approximately 120 mL. The chain joins TRBV5-1 to TRBJ2-7, with TRBD1 identical over 8 bases. Specimen: central memory CD4+ T cells from blood. The receptor was isolated from a woman aged 18-29 years in good health. CDR3 region: CASSLVQGEFYEQYF. The CDR3 DNA sequence: TGCGCCAGCAGCTTGGTACAGGGGGAATTCTACGAGCAGTACTTC.